These 7 T cell receptor beta chains were all obtained from the same sample, sequenced in a study of brain metastases from non-small cell lung cancer (dated by TCRdb to about 2019). The library was generated by the immunoSEQ multiplex PCR assay. The table was pulled from immuneACCESS by TCRdb, which kept in-frame rearrangements only. Such tables lose some clones; where checked, under half of the loss comes from unresolved V genes, and the rest has no known cause. The sample table contains a few thousand clones; only one count was recorded for 60% to 85% of them. The ten largest clones add up to roughly 6.3% of the sample. The specimen was primary lung tumor tissue. Interpreted using the paper, the cell subset or site label stands for: primary lung tumor paired with brain metastasis. These receptor sequences come from a donor over 35 with non-small cell lung cancer.

The chain joins TRBV18 to TRBJ2-7, with a tentative D call TRBD1 (5 bases). V was cut by 3 bases and J by 1 base, with 7 bases left in between. Germline loops: CDR1 KGHSH, CDR2 LQKENI. The CDR3 totals 13 residues. The CDR3 is CASSPRQSYEQYF. The CDR3 DNA reads as TGTGCCAGCTCACCCCGACAGTCCTACGAGCAGTACTTC.

This sequence joins TRBV18 and TRBJ2-6, with D possibly called TRBD1 or TRBD2 (5 bases each). The germline V and J ends were trimmed by 1 base and 3 bases, with 10 bases remaining between them. Per germline, CDR1 KGHSH and CDR2 LQKENI. The CDR3 consists of 16 residues. The CDR3 DNA follows: TGTGCCAGCTCACCACTGGGGGAAAGTGGGGCCAACGTCCTGACTTTC. Residues: CASSPLGESGANVLTF. The complete variable domain, with remaining parts taken from reference TRBV18 and TRBJ2-6, reads NAGVMQNPRHLVRRRGQEARLRCSPMKGHSHVYWYRQLPEEGLKFMVYLQKENIIDESGMPKERFSAEFPKEGPSILRIQQVVRGDSAAYFCASSPLGESGANVLTFGAGSRLTVL.

The chain couples TRBV10-1 to TRBJ2-1; 8 positions agree with TRBD2. After removal of 0 bases from V and 3 bases from J, the junction contained 1 base not matched to a gene. Germline assignment: CDR1 WNHNN and CDR2 SYGVQD (reference sequence). CDR3 length equals 15 residues. CDR3 residues: CASSESSGGYNEQFF. The CDR3 nucleotides are TGCGCCAGCAGTGAGTCGAGCGGGGGCTACAATGAGCAGTTCTTC.

Remarks on this clone: A read error may account for a junction end that differs from germline. This chain links TRBV9 with TRBJ2-2, with 7 bases lining up with TRBD1. This CDR3 comprises 14 residues. The germline V gene encodes CDR1 SGDLS and CDR2 YYNGEE. The CDR3 reads CASNTQGNTEELFF. The CDR3 coding sequence is TGTGCCAGCAATACACAGGGGAACACCGAGGAGCTGTTTTTT.

The chain uses TRBV6-6 and TRBJ1-5, with a possible D match to TRBD1 (5 bases). The V end lost 0 bases, the J end lost 4 bases, and 13 bases lay between the germline ends. Per the germline V gene, CDR1 is MNHNY and CDR2 is SVGAGI (reference sequence). This CDR3 contains 16 residues. Here the CDR3 reads CASSYSNQGNNQPQHF. DNA of the CDR3: TGTGCCAGCAGTTACTCGAACCAGGGCAATAATCAGCCCCAGCATTTT.

The chain employs TRBV7-9 and TRBJ1-3, with D hard to call. From germline, CDR1 is SEHNR and CDR2 FQNEAQ (reference sequence). The V end lost 1 base, the J end lost 0 bases, and 7 bases lay between the germline ends. The CDR3 runs 15 residues. CDR3 sequence: CASSLGRISGNTIYF. The DNA for the CDR3 is TGTGCCAGCAGCTTAGGTCGGATCTCTGGAAACACCATATATTTT.

In DNA, the CDR3 is TGCGCCAGCAGCTTCAGACAGGCAGATACGCAGTATTTT. It specifies CASSFRQADTQYF. This chain links TRBV5-1 with TRBJ2-3; perhaps TRBD1 as D (6 bases). Germline CDR1 and CDR2: SGHRS and YFSETQ. The CDR3 loop spans 13 amino acids. With 2 bases removed from V and 4 bases from J, the gap between germline ends came to 8 bases.